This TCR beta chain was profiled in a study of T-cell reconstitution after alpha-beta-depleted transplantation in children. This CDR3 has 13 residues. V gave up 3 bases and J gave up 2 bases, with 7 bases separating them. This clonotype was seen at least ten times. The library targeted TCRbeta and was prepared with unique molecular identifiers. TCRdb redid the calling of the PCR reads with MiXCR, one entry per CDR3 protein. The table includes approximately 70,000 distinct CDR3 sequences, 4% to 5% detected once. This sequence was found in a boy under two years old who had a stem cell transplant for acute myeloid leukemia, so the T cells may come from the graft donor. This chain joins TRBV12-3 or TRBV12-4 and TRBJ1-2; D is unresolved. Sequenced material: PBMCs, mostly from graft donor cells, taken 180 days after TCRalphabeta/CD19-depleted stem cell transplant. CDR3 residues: CASSFGQNYGYTF. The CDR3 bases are TGTGCCAGCAGTTTCGGGCAGAACTATGGCTACACCTTC.